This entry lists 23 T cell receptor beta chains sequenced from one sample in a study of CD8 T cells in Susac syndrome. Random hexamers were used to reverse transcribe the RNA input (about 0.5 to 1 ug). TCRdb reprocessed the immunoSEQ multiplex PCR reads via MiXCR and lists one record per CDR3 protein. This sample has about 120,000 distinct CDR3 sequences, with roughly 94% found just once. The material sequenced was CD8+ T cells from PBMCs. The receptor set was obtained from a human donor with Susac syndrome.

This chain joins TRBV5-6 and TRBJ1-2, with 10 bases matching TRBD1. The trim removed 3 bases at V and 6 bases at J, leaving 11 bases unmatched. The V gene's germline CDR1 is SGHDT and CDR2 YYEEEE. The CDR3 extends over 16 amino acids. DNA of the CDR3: TGTGCCAGCAGCTCCACCGGGACAGGGGTGTGGAATGGCTACACCTTC. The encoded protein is CASSSTGTGVWNGYTF. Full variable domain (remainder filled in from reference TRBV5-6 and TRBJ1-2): DAGVTQSPTHLIKTRGQQVTLRCSPKSGHDTVSWYQQALGQGPQFIFQYYEEEERQRGNFPDRFSGHQFPNYSSELNVNALLLGDSALYLCASSSTGTGVWNGYTFGSGTRLTVV.

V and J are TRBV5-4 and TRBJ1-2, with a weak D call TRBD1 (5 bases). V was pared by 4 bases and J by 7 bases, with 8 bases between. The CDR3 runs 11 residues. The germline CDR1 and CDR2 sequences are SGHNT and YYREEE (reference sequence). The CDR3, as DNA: TGTGCCAGCAGCCCCGGGGCTGGCTACACCTTC. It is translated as CASSPGAGYTF.

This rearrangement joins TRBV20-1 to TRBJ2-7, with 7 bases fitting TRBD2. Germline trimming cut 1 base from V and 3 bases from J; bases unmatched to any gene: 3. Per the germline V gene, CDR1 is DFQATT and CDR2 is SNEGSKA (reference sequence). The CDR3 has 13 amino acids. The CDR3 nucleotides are TGCAGTGCTAGAGTGGGGGGGGTCTACGAGCAGTACTTC. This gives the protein CSARVGGVYEQYF.

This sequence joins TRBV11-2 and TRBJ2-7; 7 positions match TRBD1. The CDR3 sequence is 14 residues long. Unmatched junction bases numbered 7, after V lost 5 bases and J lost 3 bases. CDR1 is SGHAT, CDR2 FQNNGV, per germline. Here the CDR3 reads CASSHAPGGYEQYF. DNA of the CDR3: TGTGCCAGCAGCCATGCCCCAGGGGGCTACGAGCAGTACTTC.

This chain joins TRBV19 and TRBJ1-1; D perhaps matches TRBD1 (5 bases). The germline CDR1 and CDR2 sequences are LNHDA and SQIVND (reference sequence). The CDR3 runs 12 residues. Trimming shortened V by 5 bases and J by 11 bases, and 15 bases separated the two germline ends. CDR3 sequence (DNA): TGTGCCAGTAGTCCCGGGACCGTTCACGCTTTCTTT. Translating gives CASSPGTVHAFF.

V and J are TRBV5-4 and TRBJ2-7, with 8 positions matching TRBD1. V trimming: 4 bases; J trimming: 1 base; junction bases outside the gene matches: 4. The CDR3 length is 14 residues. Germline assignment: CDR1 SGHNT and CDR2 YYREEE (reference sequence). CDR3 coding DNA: TGTGCCAGCAGCGACCGGGACAGGTCCTACGAGCAGTACTTC. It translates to CASSDRDRSYEQYF.

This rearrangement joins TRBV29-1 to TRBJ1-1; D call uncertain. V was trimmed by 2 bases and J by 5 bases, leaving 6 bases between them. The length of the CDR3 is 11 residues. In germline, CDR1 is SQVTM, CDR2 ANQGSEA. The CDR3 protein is CSVEWDTEAFF. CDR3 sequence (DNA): TGCAGCGTTGAATGGGATACTGAAGCTTTCTTT.

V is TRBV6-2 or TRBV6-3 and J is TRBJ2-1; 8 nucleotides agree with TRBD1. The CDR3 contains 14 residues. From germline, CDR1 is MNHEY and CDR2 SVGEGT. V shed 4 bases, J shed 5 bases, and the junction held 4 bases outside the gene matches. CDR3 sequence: CASSWTGYDNEQFF. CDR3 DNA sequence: TGTGCCAGCAGTTGGACAGGGTATGACAATGAGCAGTTCTTC.

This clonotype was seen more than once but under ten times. In nucleotides, the CDR3 is TGTGCCAGCAGCGTTGGGGGGTCGGGGTACGAGCAGTACTTC. This sequence encodes CASSVGGSGYEQYF. The V call is TRBV9, the J call TRBJ2-7, with a weak D call TRBD2 (6 bases). The CDR3 loop spans 14 amino acids. V was trimmed by 2 bases and J by 4 bases, leaving 13 bases between them. CDR1 is SGDLS and CDR2 is YYNGEE in the germline V gene.

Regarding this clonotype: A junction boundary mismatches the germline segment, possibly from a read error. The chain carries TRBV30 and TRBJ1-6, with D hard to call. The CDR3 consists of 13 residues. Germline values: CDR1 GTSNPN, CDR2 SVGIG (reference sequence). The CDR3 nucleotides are TGTGCCTGTAGTGCCACCTTTAATTCACCCCTCCACTTT. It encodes CACSATFNSPLHF.

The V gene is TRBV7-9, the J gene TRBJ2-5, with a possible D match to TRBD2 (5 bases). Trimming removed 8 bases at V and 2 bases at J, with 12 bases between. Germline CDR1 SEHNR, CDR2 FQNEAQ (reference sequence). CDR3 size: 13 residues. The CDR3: CASLEDLQETQYF. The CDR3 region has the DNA TGTGCCAGCTTAGAGGACTTACAAGAGACCCAGTACTTC.

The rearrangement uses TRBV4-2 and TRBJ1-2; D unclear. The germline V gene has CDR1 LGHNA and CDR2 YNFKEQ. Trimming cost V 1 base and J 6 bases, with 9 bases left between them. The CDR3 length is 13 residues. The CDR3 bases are TGTGCCAGCAGCCAAGCTCGGTGGGATGGCTACACCTTC. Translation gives CASSQARWDGYTF.

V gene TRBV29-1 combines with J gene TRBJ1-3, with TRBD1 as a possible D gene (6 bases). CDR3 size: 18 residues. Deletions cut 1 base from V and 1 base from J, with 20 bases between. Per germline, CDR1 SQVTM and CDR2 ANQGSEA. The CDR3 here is CSVEVESGETSSGNTIYF. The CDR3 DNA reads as TGCAGCGTTGAAGTGGAGTCAGGGGAAACGAGTTCTGGAAACACCATATATTTT.

This CDR3 reads CSVEVGLKGEQYF. The DNA for the CDR3 is TGCAGCGTTGAGGTTGGCCTGAAAGGCGAGCAGTACTTC. The chain links TRBV29-1 to TRBJ2-7; D remains unclear. CDR1 and CDR2 (germline): SQVTM, ANQGSEA. This CDR3 contains 13 residues. The V gene lost 3 bases and the J gene lost 6 bases, with 15 bases spanning the gap.

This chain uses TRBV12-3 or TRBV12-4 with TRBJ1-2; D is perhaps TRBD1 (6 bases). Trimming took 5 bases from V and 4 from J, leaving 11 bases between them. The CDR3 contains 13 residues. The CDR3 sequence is CASSQTTGYGYTF. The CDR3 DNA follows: TGTGCCAGCAGTCAGACGACAGGCTATGGCTACACCTTC.

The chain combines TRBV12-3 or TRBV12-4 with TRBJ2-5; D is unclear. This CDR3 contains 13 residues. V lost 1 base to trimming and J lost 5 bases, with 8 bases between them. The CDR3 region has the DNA TGTGCCAGCAGTTTAGTAGATCGGGAGACCCAGTACTTC. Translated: CASSLVDRETQYF.

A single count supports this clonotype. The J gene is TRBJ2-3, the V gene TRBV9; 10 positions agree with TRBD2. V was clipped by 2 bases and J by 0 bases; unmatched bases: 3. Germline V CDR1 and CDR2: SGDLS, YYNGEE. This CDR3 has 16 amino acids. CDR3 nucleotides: TGTGCCAGCAGCGTCGGACTAGCGGTCAGCACAGATACGCAGTATTTT. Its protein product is CASSVGLAVSTDTQYF.

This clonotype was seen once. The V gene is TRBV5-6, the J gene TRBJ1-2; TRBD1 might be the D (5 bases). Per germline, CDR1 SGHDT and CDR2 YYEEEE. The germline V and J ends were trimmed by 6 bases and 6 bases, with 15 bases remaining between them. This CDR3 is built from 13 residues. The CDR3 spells CASTSGVLNGYTF. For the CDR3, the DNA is TGTGCCAGCACCTCGGGGGTGTTGAATGGCTACACCTTC.

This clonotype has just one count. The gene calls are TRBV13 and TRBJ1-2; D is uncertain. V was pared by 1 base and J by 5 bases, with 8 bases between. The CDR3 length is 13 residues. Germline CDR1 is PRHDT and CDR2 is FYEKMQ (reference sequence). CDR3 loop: CASSLEGGYGYTF. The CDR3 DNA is TGTGCCAGCAGCTTAGAGGGAGGGTATGGCTACACCTTC. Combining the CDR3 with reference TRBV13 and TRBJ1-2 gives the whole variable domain AAGVIQSPRHLIKEKRETATLKCYPIPRHDTVYWYQQGPGQDPQFLISFYEKMQSDKGSIPDRFSAQQFSDYHSELNMSSLELGDSALYFCASSLEGGYGYTFGSGTRLTVV.

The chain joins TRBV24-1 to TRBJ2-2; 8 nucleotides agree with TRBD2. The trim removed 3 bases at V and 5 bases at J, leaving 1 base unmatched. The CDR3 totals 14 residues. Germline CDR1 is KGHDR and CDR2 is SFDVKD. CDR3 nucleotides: TGTGCCACCAGTGATCCGGGGGGGACCGGGGAGCTGTTTTTT. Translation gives CATSDPGGTGELFF.

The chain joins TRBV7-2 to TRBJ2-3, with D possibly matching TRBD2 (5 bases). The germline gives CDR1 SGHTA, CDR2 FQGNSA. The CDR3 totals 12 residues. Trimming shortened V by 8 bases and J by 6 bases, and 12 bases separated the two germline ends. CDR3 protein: CASGAEWDTQYF. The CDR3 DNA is TGTGCCAGCGGAGCGGAGTGGGATACGCAGTATTTT.

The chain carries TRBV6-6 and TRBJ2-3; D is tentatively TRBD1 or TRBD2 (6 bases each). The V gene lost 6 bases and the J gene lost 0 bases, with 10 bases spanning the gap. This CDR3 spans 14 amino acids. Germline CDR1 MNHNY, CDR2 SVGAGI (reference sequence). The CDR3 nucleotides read TGTGCCAGCAGCGGGGGCCGGAGCACAGATACGCAGTATTTT. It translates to CASSGGRSTDTQYF.

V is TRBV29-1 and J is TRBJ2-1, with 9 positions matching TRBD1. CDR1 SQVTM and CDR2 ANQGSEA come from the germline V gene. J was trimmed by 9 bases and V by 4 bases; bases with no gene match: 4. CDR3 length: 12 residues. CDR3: CSVGGQGGEQFF. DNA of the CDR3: TGCAGCGTTGGGGGACAGGGTGGTGAGCAGTTCTTC.